This T cell receptor (beta chain) was recovered during a study of T-cell reconstitution after alpha-beta-depleted transplantation in children. This CDR3 region has 17 residues. CDR1 is SGHRS and CDR2 is YFSETQ in the germline V gene. Germline trimming cut 4 bases from V and 1 base from J; bases unmatched to any gene: 11. As regards this clonotype: Its antigen is still unknown.

General study points: Newly generated T cells supplied most T-cell counts and diversity one year post-transplant.

During its preparation, the TCRbeta library received unique molecular identifiers. TCRdb passed the PCR reads through MiXCR, listing each CDR3 protein once. The sample records 450,000 to 700,000 distinct CDR3 sequences, about a quarter being singletons. The sample here was PBMCs, taken before TCRalphabeta/CD19-depleted stem cell transplant. The rearrangement joins TRBV5-1 to TRBJ2-7; 10 nucleotides line up with TRBD1. The TCR comes from a boy in the first two years of life with Wiskott-Aldrich syndrome, due to receive a stem cell transplant. CDR3 sequence reads: CASSAPVTGGFSYEQYF. The DNA of the CDR3 is TGCGCCAGCAGCGCGCCAGTGACAGGGGGCTTTTCCTACGAGCAGTACTTC.